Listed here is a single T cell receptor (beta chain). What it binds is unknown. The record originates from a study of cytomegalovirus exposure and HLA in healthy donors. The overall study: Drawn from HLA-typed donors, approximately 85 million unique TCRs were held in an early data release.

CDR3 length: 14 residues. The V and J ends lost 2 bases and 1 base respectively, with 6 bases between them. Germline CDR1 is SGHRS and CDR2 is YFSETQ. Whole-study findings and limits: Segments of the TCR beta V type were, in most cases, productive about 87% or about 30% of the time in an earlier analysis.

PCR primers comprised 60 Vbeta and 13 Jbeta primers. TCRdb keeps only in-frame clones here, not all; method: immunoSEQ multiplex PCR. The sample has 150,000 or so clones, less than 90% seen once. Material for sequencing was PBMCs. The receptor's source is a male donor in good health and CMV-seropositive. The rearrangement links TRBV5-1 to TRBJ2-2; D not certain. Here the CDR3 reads CASSFQQNTGELFF. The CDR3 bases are TGCGCCAGCAGCTTTCAACAGAACACCGGGGAGCTGTTTTTT.